Following are 16 T cell receptor beta chains from one sample sequenced in a study of blood T cell repertoires in COVID-19. TCRdb's table, derived via immunoSEQ multiplex PCR, lists solely in-frame clones and lacks some. The sample carries roughly 15,000 clones, over 80% recorded once. Input material: peripheral blood. Receptor source: a man aged 45-60 years with active COVID-19.

This clone was seen just once. V usage is TRBV23-1 and J usage is TRBJ1-2; D possibly corresponds to TRBD1 (5 bases). TRBV23-1 is placed among ORFs of uncertain function. This CDR3 is 15 amino acids long. V lost 6 bases and J 3 bases, leaving 17 bases between the germline ends. Here the CDR3 DNA reads TGCGCCAGCAGCCCATGGGTGGCAGGGTACTATGGCTACACCTTC. Its translation is CASSPWVAGYYGYTF.

V usage is TRBV24-1 and J usage is TRBJ2-1; 11 bases agree with TRBD2. Germline V gene data show CDR1 as KGHDR and CDR2 as SFDVKD. This CDR3 is 15 amino acids long. With 4 bases clipped from V and 6 bases from J, the junction kept 4 bases outside the gene matches. The CDR3 loop reads CATSDLAGGGNEQFF. CDR3 in DNA: TGTGCCACCAGTGACTTAGCGGGGGGGGGCAATGAGCAGTTCTTC.

The chain joins TRBV2 to TRBJ1-1, with D perhaps matching TRBD1 (5 bases). This CDR3 is built from 13 residues. V was clipped by 6 bases and J by 1 base, with 9 bases between them. Germline CDR1 is SNHLY and CDR2 is FYNNEI. As DNA, the CDR3 is TGTGCCAGCAGGGCAGGGTCGAACACTGAAGCTTTCTTT. Its translation: CASRAGSNTEAFF.

In its sample, this clone was seen once. V and J are TRBV2 and TRBJ2-5; 8 nucleotides line up with TRBD2. CDR1 is SNHLY, CDR2 FYNNEI, per germline. This CDR3 comprises 15 residues. With 1 base clipped from V and 5 bases from J, the junction kept 6 bases outside the gene matches. The CDR3 DNA reads as TGTGCCAGCAGTGAAGGCGGGAGGCCCCTGGAGACCCAGTACTTC. It codes for CASSEGGRPLETQYF.

This clone was detected once. The chain is built from TRBV27 and TRBJ2-3; D is possibly TRBD1 (6 bases). CDR1 MNHEY and CDR2 SMNVEV come from the germline V gene (reference sequence). The V end was cut by 1 base, the J end by 4 bases, with 12 bases between. The CDR3 spans 15 residues. CDR3 nucleotides: TGTGCCAGCAGTTTATTAGGGGGAACTGCAGATACGCAGTATTTT. This translates into CASSLLGGTADTQYF.

This sequence joins TRBV28 and TRBJ2-7; no reliable D call. With 6 bases removed from V and 1 base from J, the gap between germline ends came to 13 bases. The CDR3 is 14 residues long. CDR1 and CDR2 from the germline V gene are MDHEN and SYDVKM. The chain's CDR3 is CASSLVSMSYEQYF. The CDR3 nucleotides read TGTGCCAGCAGCCTAGTGTCGATGTCCTACGAGCAGTACTTC.

This chain links TRBV2 with TRBJ1-2; D gene uncertain. CDR3 size: 13 residues. Trimming took off 3 bases at V and 2 bases at J, with 7 bases between the two ends. Germline CDR1 reads SNHLY; CDR2 reads FYNNEI. The CDR3 loop is CASSESKNYGYTF. The CDR3 nucleotides are TGTGCCAGCAGTGAGAGTAAAAACTATGGCTACACCTTC.

The V gene is TRBV11-2, the J gene TRBJ2-3; TRBD1 aligns across 7 bases. The CDR3 sequence is 15 residues long. Unmatched junction bases numbered 6, after V lost 5 bases and J lost 1 base. Per the germline V gene, CDR1 is SGHAT and CDR2 is FQNNGV. CDR3 nucleotides: TGTGCCAGCAGCCTCAGGGGGTGGGGCACAGATACGCAGTATTTT. This codes for CASSLRGWGTDTQYF.

The V gene is TRBV5-1, the J gene TRBJ2-7; D perhaps matches TRBD1 (6 bases). Germline loops: CDR1 SGHRS, CDR2 YFSETQ. The germline V and J ends were trimmed by 4 bases and 0 bases, with 8 bases remaining between them. The CDR3 totals 13 residues. In nucleotides, the CDR3 is TGCGCCAGCAGCCCGGGACACTCCTACGAGCAGTACTTC. As protein: CASSPGHSYEQYF. The whole variable domain, remainder taken from reference TRBV5-1 and TRBJ2-7, is KAGVTQTPRYLIKTRGQQVTLSCSPISGHRSVSWYQQTPGQGLQFLFEYFSETQRNKGNFPGRFSGRQFSNSRSEMNVSTLELGDSALYLCASSPGHSYEQYFGPGTRLTVT.

The V gene is TRBV27, the J gene TRBJ2-1, with TRBD2 identical over 11 bases. CDR3 size: 15 residues. Germline V gene sequence: CDR1 MNHEY, CDR2 SMNVEV (reference sequence). The V and J ends lost 2 bases and 6 bases, in that order; junction bases with no gene match: 3. CDR3 in amino acids: CASSLGLAGSNEQFF. In DNA form, the CDR3 reads TGTGCCAGCAGTTTAGGACTAGCGGGCTCCAATGAGCAGTTCTTC.

This chain uses TRBV2 with TRBJ2-3; 7 nucleotides match TRBD1. CDR3 size: 15 residues. Germline CDR1 is SNHLY and CDR2 is FYNNEI. V dropped 8 bases and J dropped 0; count of bases not matched to a gene: 8. CDR3 DNA sequence: TGTGCCAGCCACCAACTGACAGGGAGCACAGATACGCAGTATTTT. It codes for CASHQLTGSTDTQYF.

The chain carries TRBV5-1 and TRBJ1-2; no definite D call. Germline V lookup: CDR1 SGHRS, CDR2 YFSETQ. The V end was cut by 4 bases, the J end by 8 bases, with 15 bases between. The CDR3 is 13 amino acids. As DNA, the CDR3 is TGCGCCAGCAGCAGAGGAACACCGAGAGGCTACACCTTC. This translates into CASSRGTPRGYTF.

The chain couples TRBV28 to TRBJ1-1; D gene ambiguous. The V end lost 7 bases, the J end lost 6 bases, and 12 bases lay between the germline ends. There are 12 residues in the CDR3. Looked up from germline, CDR1 is MDHEN and CDR2 is SYDVKM. CDR3 sequence reads: CASTLAGAEAFF. The CDR3 DNA follows: TGTGCCAGCACCCTGGCGGGAGCTGAAGCTTTCTTT.

V usage is TRBV6-1 and J usage is TRBJ1-1, with D unclear. The CDR3 is made up of 14 amino acids. Trimming stripped 2 bases from V and 5 bases from J, with 12 bases between. Looked up from germline, CDR1 is MNHNS and CDR2 is SASEGT. CDR3 residues: CASSELEDWTEAFF. CDR3 bases: TGTGCCAGCAGTGAATTAGAGGATTGGACTGAAGCTTTCTTT.

V is TRBV19 and J is TRBJ1-1; 7 nucleotides line up with TRBD1. CDR3 length equals 15 residues. Trimming at V came to 5 bases and at J to 1 base, leaving 7 bases not matched to a gene. Per the germline V gene, CDR1 is LNHDA and CDR2 is SQIVND (reference sequence). The CDR3 here is CASSPRQGTNTEAFF. The CDR3 DNA sequence: TGTGCCAGTAGTCCCAGACAGGGCACGAACACTGAAGCTTTCTTT.

V and J are TRBV7-2 and TRBJ1-1, with 8 bases identical to TRBD1. From germline, CDR1 is SGHTA and CDR2 FQGNSA. The CDR3 runs to 15 residues. Trimming cost V 4 bases and J 5 bases; bases outside gene matches: 9. The CDR3 nucleotides are TGTGCCAGCAGCTCCAGACAGGGGAAGTCGACTGAAGCTTTCTTT. Translating gives CASSSRQGKSTEAFF.